What follows describes a single T cell receptor (beta chain). Its antigen is currently not known. One base away there is no much larger clone; base qualities are not given. Libraries were constructed by the immunoSEQ multiplex PCR assay. For the multiplex PCR, a mixture combining 60 forward primers for TCR Vbeta segments and 13 reverse primers for TCR Jbeta segments was used. A multiplex PCR assay on genomic DNA amplified the CDR3 region of rearranged TCR beta genes. Amplified TCR beta libraries were sequenced as 87-base-pair reads on the Illumina HiSeq System. The published analysis was carried out like this. A later analysis counted 65 million to 90 million unique TCR beta chains across the 670 or so repertoires, and around 9.9 million of these chains were shared by at least two donors. To remove PCR and sequencing errors, raw reads were error-corrected and collapsed into unique sequences using a nearest-neighbor algorithm that merged closely related sequences. CDR3 sequences were aligned to IMGT reference sequences to assign V, D and J gene segments. For a sequence to be retained, at least a six-nucleotide match to both a V gene segment and a J gene segment was required. Rearrangements were classified as productive when the CDR3 lacked stop codons and remained in frame with V and J, and all other rearrangements were classified as non-productive. Following IMGT convention, CDR3 was defined as the stretch from the second conserved V-encoded cysteine up to the conserved J-encoded phenylalanine. The earlier analysis of about 610 of the donors excluded any sequence lacking an unambiguous match to a single V gene segment. An earlier analysis of several hundred of the donors called V segments functional above 56.7% productive rearrangements and segregating when the between-donor standard deviation exceeded 5%. A statistical classification framework was developed to diagnose cytomegalovirus status using the catalog of TCR beta chain sequences. In a later analysis, TCR nucleotide sequences were compared against IMGT/GENE-DB human TR gene sequences so that V and J genes could be assigned. Using the TCRdist pipeline, a later analysis assigned CDR3 sequences along with most-parsimonious VDJ recombination scenarios. A later analysis defined each TCR beta chain by its CDR3 amino acid sequence plus V-gene family, and excluded reads lacking a unique V-gene family. A later analysis removed 600 or so highly shared, low-generation-probability nucleotide sequences to deal with suspected cross-contamination and a sequencing artifact. For each public chain, a later analysis derived a clonal expansion index from normalized ranks of inferred template counts within each repertoire. A later analysis computed generation probabilities with a VDJ recombination model fitted to out-of-frame rearrangements, and checked the results against IGoR. A later analysis scored TCR-TCR, TCR-HLA and TCR-CMV co-occurrence with hypergeometric tests, applying a repertoire-size bias correction to TCR pairs. A later analysis estimated false discovery rates by permuting HLA or CMV assignments 20 times. A later analysis grouped co-occurring TCRs with DBSCAN, adding TCRdist sequence similarity when clustering within HLA-allele-positive subsets. Repertoires with fewer than 30,000 or more than 120,000 public chains were left out of co-occurrence clustering, as were four to six repertoires with anomalous nucleotide sharing. Entries here come from immuneACCESS through TCRdb and include only in-frame sequences with V and J called. Some clones fail to appear in such tables; in the studies checked, an unresolved V gene covers under half of the shortfall, and the cause of the remainder is unknown. That table gives V, J and clone size, and the DNA gave D and trimming. This sample gives around 130,000 clones in total; 75% of them show up just once. The ten largest clonotypes hold roughly 3% of the sample.

Counted from cysteine to phenylalanine, this CDR3 has 12 amino acids. Only the CDR3 region is kept as DNA, spanning 36 bases read in frame from base 1. V loses 3 bases, J loses 6 bases, and the germline ends lie 9 bases apart. From the germline V gene (reference sequence), CDR1 is MNHEY and CDR2 is SMNVEV. The data derive from a study of cytomegalovirus exposure and HLA in healthy donors (dated by TCRdb to the late 2010s). About the full investigation: An earlier analysis of approximately 640 of the donors reported 250 to 350 Gb of sequence data and about 100 million unique TCR beta sequences from approximately 180 million T cells. Both class I and class II loci were covered by HLA typing, at four-digit resolution. Donor age, sex, ethnicity and CMV serostatus were collected together with the repertoire data. The study used immunosequencing to profile the T cell repertoires of 600 to 850 subjects and linked those repertoires to cytomegalovirus serostatus. A later genetic analysis used genome-wide SNP genotypes for about 65% of the roughly 670 donors, treating that subset as a discovery cohort. Among the roughly 370 genotyped donors, approximately 77% belonged to the genetic ancestry cluster associated with self-reported Caucasian donors. Every discovery cohort repertoire had been produced on one sequencing platform. An earlier analysis of 587 of the donors used high-throughput TCR beta sequencing to judge whether each TCR beta V gene segment behaved as functional or pseudogenic. Among a few hundred genotyped donors of the cohort, an average of roughly 240,000 unique TCR beta nucleotide sequences were sequenced per donor, about a sixth of them non-productive. The number of typed donors differed by locus: about 629-640 for A, B, C, DRB1 and DQB1; 500 to 550 for DQA1; 600 to 610 for DPA1; and around 490 for DPB1. A separate validation cohort of over a hundred different subjects was used in addition to the roughly 640-subject first cohort. The aim of the study was to test whether cataloging public T cell receptors could identify signatures of past pathogen exposure. An early release that covered around 590 HLA-typed donors contained approximately 300 gigabases of sequencing data and tens of millions of unique TCR sequences. A handful of DR-DQ haplotypes were treated as single units for association and clustering because of strong linkage in the cohort. The later analysis used no new phenotypic data to find candidate immune exposures, relying instead on TCR beta sequences and their occurrence across donors. In a later analysis, previously published TCR beta repertoires from some 640 donors were re-analyzed and high-resolution HLA genotyping was added so that TCR occurrence patterns could be studied. To predict cytomegalovirus infection status, the study combined high-throughput TCR immunosequencing, statistical association of individual TCRs with disease status, and machine learning.

The cohort was made up of about 670 healthy bone marrow donors. All cohort members were sampled while nominally healthy, although unrecorded immune exposures were likely present. The donor tested CMV seronegative and was one of the 352 seronegative cohort members. Each donor provided a peripheral blood sample, and peripheral blood mononuclear cells were used for TCR beta sequencing. Genomic DNA extraction from the blood cell samples was performed with the Qiagen DNeasy Blood Extraction Kit. Findings and caveats that apply to the study as a whole: The only immune exposure information available for the cohort was CMV serostatus. The classifier was reported to diagnose cytomegalovirus status with high specificity and sensitivity in both the original cohort and the validation cohort. V-gene and J-gene trimming of TCR beta chains was associated with a missense DCLRE1C variant in a later genetic analysis, and the association was replicated in an independent cohort. A further reported finding was that TCR beta sequences accurately predicted the HLA-A and HLA-B alleles for most subjects in the first cohort. This cohort had only TCR beta chains sequenced, and the lack of alpha or paired-chain data limited which features could be detected. A cluster of highly shared sequence variants was judged likely to represent a technical artifact of the sequencing pipeline. A later analysis found that TCR association rates varied across HLA loci, with DRB1 alleles showing the most associated TCRs and HLA-C alleles the fewest. A later analysis reported that several top co-occurrence clusters appeared linked to parvovirus B19, influenza, CMV and Epstein-Barr virus. When HLA alleles, especially DR and DQ, strongly co-occurred, attributing TCR associations to individual alleles was difficult. Because counts were too low, about 18 rarely observed V segments, including chromosome 9 orphons, were excluded from the earlier analysis of 500 to 700 of the donors. Because the 87-base-pair reads could not distinguish some IMGT-functional V segments, including TRBV6-2 and TRBV6-3, those segments were excluded. In vitro tests confirmed that three of the cytomegalovirus-associated TCR beta chains recognize cytomegalovirus antigens. Broadly in line with IMGT annotations, most TCR beta V segments showed up in productive rearrangements about 87% or about 30% of the time in an earlier analysis of approximately 600 of the donors. The presence/absence analyses assumed that sequencing depth was roughly uniform across donors, and that assumption may not be true. Compared with equally common non-associated chains, HLA-associated TCR beta chains in a later analysis were more clonally expanded and had lower generation probabilities. A later analysis found that most CMV-associated TCR beta chains appeared HLA-restricted, with HLA associations seemingly driven largely by CMV exposure. The study listed approximately 150 TCR beta chains as associated with cytomegalovirus. In a later genetic analysis, fewer N-insertions in productive TCRs were reported among donors in an Asian-associated ancestry cluster than the roughly 700-donor mean. A later analysis associated roughly 17,000 TCR beta sequences with specific HLA alleles at a false discovery rate of 0.05. The authors suggested that the approach could potentially be generalized to other disease states and immunological phenotypes. Correlated functional status among segregating V segments might be attributable to linkage disequilibrium, but an unknown experimental factor could not be ruled out. Most TCR sequences were seen in very few donors, while some public TCRs were found in many individuals. Because some donors lacked HLA typing at each locus, the association tests relied only on the typed subset.

The sequence links TRBV27 to TRBJ2-7; a weak D assignment points to TRBD2 (6 bases agree). This TCR was recovered from a man under 40 in good health and CMV-seronegative. The sequencing sample was made of PBMCs. The CDR3 here reads CASSFPGSEQYF. The DNA sequence reads TGTGCCAGCAGTTTCCCCGGGAGCGAGCAGTACTTC.